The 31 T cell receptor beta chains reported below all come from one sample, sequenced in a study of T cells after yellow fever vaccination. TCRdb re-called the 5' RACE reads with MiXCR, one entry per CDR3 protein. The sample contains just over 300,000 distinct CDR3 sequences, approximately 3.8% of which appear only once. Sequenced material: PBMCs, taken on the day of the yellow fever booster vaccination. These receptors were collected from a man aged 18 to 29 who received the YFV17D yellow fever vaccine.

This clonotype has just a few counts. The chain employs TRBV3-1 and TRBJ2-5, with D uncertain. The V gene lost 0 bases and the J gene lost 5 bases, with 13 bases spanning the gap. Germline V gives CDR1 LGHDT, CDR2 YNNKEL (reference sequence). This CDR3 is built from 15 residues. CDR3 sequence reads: CASSQEGSPGETQYF. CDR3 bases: TGTGCCAGCAGCCAAGAAGGATCCCCGGGCGAGACCCAGTACTTC.

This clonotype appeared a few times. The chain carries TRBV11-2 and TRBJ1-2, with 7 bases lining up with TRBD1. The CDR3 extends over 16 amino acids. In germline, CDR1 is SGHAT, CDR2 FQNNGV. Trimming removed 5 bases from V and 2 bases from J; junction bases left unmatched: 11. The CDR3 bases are TGTGCCAGCAGCGACGGGATGGAGGGGGCGAACTATGGCTACACCTTC. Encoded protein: CASSDGMEGANYGYTF.

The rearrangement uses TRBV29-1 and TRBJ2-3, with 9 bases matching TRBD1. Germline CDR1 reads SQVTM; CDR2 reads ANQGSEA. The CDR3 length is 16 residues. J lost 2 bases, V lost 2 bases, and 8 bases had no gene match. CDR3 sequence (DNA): TGCAGCGTTGAACCAAACAGGGGGCTTAACACAGATACGCAGTATTTT. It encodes CSVEPNRGLNTDTQYF.

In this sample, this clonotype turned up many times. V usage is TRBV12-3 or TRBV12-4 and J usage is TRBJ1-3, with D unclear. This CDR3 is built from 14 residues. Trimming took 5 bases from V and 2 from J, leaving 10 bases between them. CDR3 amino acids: CASSPNGAGNTIYF. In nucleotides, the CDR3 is TGTGCCAGCAGTCCCAATGGTGCTGGAAACACCATATATTTT.

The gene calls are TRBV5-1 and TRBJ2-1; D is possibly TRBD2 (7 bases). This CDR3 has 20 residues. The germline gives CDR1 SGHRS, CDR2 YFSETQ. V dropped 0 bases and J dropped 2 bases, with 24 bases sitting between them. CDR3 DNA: TGCGCCAGCAGCTTGGGGGGGGGCGCAGGGACGGGTAGGACCTACAATGAGCAGTTCTTC. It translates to CASSLGGGAGTGRTYNEQFF. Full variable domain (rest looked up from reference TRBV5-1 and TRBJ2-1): KAGVTQTPRYLIKTRGQQVTLSCSPISGHRSVSWYQQTPGQGLQFLFEYFSETQRNKGNFPGRFSGRQFSNSRSEMNVSTLELGDSALYLCASSLGGGAGTGRTYNEQFFGPGTRLTVL.

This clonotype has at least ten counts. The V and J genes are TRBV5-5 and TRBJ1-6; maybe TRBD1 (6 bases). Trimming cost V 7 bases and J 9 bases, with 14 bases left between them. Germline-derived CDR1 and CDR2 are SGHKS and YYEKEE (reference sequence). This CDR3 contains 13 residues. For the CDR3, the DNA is TGTGCCAGCGAGGAAGGGGGTGGTTCACCCCTCCACTTT. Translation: CASEEGGGSPLHF. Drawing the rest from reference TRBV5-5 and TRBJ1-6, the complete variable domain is DAGVTQSPTHLIKTRGQQVTLRCSPISGHKSVSWYQQVLGQGPQFIFQYYEKEERGRGNFPDRFSARQFPNYSSELNVNALLLGDSALYLCASEEGGGSPLHFGNGTRLTVT.

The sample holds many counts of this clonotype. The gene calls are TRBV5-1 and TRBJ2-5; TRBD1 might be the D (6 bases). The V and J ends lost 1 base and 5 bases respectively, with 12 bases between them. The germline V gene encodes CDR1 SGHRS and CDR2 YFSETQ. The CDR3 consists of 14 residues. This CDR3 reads CASSLHRVVETQYF. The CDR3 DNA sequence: TGCGCCAGCAGCTTGCACAGGGTGGTGGAGACCCAGTACTTC.

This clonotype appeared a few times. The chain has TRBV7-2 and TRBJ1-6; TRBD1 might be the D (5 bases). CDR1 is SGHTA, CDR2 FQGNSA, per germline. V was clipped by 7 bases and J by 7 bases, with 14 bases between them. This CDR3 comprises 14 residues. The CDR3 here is CASTHGGVNSPLHF. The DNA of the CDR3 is TGTGCCAGCACCCATGGGGGGGTAAATTCACCCCTCCACTTT. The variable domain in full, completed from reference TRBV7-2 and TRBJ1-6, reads GAGVSQSPSNKVTEKGKDVELRCDPISGHTALYWYRQSLGQGLEFLIYFQGNSAPDKSGLPSDRFSAERTGGSVSTLTIQRTQQEDSAVYLCASTHGGVNSPLHFGNGTRLTVT.

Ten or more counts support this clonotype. The CDR3 is CASSPAAGGHEQYF. CDR3 DNA sequence: TGTGCCAGCAGCCCGGCGGCAGGGGGCCACGAGCAGTACTTC. V gene TRBV5-5 combines with J gene TRBJ2-7; TRBD1 matches at 8 bases. V shed 4 bases, J shed 5 bases, and the junction held 8 bases outside the gene matches. The CDR3 loop spans 14 amino acids. Germline V gives CDR1 SGHKS, CDR2 YYEKEE (reference sequence).

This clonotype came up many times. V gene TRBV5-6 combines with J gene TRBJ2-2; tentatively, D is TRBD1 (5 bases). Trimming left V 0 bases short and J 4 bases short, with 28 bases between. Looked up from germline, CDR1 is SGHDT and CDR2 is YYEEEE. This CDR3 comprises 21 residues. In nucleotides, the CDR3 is TGTGCCAGCAGCTTGGTGTCGTTGTGGCAGGGTGGGATTGGAGTCACCGGGGAGCTGTTTTTT. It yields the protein CASSLVSLWQGGIGVTGELFF. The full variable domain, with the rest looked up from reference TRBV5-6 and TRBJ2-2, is DAGVTQSPTHLIKTRGQQVTLRCSPKSGHDTVSWYQQALGQGPQFIFQYYEEEERQRGNFPDRFSGHQFPNYSSELNVNALLLGDSALYLCASSLVSLWQGGIGVTGELFFGEGSRLTVL.

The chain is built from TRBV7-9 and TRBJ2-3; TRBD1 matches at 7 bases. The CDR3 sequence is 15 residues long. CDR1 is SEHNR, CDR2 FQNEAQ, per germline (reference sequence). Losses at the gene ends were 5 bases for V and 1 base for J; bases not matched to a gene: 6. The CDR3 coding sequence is TGTGCCAGCAGCCTCCGGGACAGCGGCACAGATACGCAGTATTTT. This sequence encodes CASSLRDSGTDTQYF.

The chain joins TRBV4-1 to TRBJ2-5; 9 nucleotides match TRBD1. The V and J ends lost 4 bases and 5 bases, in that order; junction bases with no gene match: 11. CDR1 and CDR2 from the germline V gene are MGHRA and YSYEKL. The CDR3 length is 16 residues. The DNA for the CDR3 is TGCGCCAGCAGCCTCAACGAACAGGGGGCGTTGGAGACCCAGTACTTC. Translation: CASSLNEQGALETQYF.

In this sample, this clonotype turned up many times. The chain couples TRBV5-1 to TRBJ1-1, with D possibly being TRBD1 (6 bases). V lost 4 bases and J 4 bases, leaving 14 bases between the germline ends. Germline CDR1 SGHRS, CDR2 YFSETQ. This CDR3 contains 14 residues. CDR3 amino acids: CASSMRDRPTEAFF. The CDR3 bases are TGCGCCAGCAGCATGAGAGACAGGCCCACTGAAGCTTTCTTT. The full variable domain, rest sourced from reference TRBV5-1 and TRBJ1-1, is KAGVTQTPRYLIKTRGQQVTLSCSPISGHRSVSWYQQTPGQGLQFLFEYFSETQRNKGNFPGRFSGRQFSNSRSEMNVSTLELGDSALYLCASSMRDRPTEAFFGQGTRLTVV.

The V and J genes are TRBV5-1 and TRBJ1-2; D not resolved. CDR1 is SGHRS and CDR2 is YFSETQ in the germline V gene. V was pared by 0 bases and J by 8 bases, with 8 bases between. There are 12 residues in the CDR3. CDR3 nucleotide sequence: TGCGCCAGCAGCTTGGACTTAGACGGCTACACCTTC. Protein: CASSLDLDGYTF.

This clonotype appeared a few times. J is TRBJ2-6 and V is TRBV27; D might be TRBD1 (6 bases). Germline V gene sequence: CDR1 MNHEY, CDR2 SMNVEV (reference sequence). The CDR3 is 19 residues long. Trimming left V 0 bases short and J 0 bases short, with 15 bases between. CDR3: CASSLSGQGFISGANVLTF. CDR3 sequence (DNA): TGTGCCAGCAGTTTATCTGGCCAGGGGTTTATCTCTGGGGCCAACGTCCTGACTTTC.

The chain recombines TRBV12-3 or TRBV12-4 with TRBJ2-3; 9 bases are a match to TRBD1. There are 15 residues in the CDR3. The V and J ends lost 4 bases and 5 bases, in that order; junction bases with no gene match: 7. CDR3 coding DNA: TGTGCCAGCAGTTCCGACAGGGGGTCGGGAGATACGCAGTATTTT. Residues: CASSSDRGSGDTQYF.

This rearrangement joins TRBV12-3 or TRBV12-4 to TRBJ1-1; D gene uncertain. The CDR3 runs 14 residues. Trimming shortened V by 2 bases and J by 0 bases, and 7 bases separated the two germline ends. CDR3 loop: CASSLMELNTEAFF. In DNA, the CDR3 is TGTGCCAGCAGTTTAATGGAACTGAACACTGAAGCTTTCTTT.

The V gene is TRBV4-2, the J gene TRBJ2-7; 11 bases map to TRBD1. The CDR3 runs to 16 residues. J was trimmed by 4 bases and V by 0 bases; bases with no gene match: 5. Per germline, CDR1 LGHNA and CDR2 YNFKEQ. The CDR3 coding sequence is TGTGCCAGCAGCCAAGAGGACAGGGGGCGAGGGTACGAGCAGTACGTC. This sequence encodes CASSQEDRGRGYEQYV.

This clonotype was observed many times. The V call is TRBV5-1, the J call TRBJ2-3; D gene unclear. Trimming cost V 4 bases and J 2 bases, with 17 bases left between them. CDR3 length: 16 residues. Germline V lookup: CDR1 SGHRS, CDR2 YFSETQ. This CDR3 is CASSRLIDSITDTQYF. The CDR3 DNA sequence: TGCGCCAGCAGCCGCCTCATTGACTCGATCACAGATACGCAGTATTTT.

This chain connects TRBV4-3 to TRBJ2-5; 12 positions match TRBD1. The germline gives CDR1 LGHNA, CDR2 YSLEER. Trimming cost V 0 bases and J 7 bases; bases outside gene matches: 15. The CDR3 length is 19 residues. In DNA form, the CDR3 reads TGCGCCAGCAGCCAAGAAACCCGCCGGGACAGGGGGCCAAGGGGGACCCAGTACTTC. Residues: CASSQETRRDRGPRGTQYF.

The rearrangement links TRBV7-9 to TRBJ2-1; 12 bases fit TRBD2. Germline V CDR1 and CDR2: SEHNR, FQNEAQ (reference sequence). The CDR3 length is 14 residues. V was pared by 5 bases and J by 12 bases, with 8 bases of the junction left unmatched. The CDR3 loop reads CASSPSGGVHRQFF. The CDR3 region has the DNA TGTGCCAGCAGCCCTAGCGGGGGGGTTCATCGGCAGTTCTTC.

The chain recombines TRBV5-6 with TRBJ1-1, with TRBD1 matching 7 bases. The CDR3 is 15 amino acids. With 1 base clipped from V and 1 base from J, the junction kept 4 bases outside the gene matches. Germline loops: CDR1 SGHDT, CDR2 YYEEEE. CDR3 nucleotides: TGTGCCAGCAGCTTGACAGGGGTGGGGAACACTGAAGCTTTCTTT. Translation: CASSLTGVGNTEAFF.

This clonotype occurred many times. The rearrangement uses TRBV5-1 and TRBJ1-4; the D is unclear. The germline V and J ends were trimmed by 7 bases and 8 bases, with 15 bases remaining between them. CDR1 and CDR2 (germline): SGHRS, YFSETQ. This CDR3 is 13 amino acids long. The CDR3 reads CASLTRALEKLFF. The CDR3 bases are TGCGCCAGCCTCACTAGGGCCCTAGAAAAACTGTTTTTT.

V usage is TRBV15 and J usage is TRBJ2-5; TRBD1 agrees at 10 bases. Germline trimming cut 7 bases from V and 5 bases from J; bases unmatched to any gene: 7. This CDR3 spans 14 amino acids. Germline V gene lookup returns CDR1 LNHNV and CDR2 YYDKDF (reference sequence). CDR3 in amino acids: CATTQDRGRETQYF. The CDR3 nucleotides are TGTGCCACCACCCAAGACAGGGGGCGGGAGACCCAGTACTTC.

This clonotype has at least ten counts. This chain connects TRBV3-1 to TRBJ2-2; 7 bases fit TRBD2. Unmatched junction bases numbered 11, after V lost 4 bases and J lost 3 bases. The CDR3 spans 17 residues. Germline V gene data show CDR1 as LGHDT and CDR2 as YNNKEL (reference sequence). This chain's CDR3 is CASSPWGGEGHTGELFF. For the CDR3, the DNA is TGTGCCAGCAGCCCTTGGGGAGGGGAGGGACACACCGGGGAGCTGTTTTTT.

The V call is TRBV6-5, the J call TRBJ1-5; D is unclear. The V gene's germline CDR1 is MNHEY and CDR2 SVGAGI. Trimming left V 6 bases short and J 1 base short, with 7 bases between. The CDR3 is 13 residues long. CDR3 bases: TGTGCCAGCAGCCCGACAAGCAATCAGCCCCAGCATTTT. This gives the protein CASSPTSNQPQHF.

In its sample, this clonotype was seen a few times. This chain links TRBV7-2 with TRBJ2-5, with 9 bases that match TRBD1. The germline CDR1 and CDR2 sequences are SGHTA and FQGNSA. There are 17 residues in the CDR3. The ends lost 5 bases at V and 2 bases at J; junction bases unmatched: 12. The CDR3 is CASSPLRDRDRQETQYF. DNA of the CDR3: TGTGCCAGCAGCCCACTTCGGGACAGGGATAGGCAAGAGACCCAGTACTTC.

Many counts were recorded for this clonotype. The CDR3, as DNA: TGTGCCAGCAGTTGGACAGGGGAGCAGTACTTC. Protein: CASSWTGEQYF. V is TRBV6-2 or TRBV6-3 and J is TRBJ2-7; 8 nucleotides align to TRBD1. V trimming: 4 bases; J trimming: 7 bases; junction bases outside the gene matches: 0. Germline CDR1 and CDR2: MNHEY and SVGEGT. The CDR3 totals 11 residues.

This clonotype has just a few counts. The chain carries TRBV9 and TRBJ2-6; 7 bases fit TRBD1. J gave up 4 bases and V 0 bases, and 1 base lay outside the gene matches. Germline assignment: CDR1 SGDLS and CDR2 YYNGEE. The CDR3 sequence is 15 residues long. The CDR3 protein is CASSVEGAGANVLTF. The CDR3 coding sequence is TGTGCCAGCAGCGTAGAGGGGGCAGGGGCCAACGTCCTGACTTTC.

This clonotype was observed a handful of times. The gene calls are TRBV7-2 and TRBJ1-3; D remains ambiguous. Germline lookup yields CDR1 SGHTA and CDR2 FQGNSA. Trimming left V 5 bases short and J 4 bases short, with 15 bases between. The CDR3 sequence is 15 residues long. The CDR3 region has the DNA TGTGCCAGCAGCCCCCGTGGGTCGGACGGAAACACCATATATTTT. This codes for CASSPRGSDGNTIYF.

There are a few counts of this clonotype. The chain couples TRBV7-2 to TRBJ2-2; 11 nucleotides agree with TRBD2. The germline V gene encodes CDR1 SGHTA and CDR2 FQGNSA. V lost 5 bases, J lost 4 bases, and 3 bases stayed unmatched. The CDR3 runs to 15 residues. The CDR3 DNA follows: TGTGCCAGCAGCCCGACTAGCGGGGTCACCGGGGAGCTGTTTTTT. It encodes CASSPTSGVTGELFF.